This TCR beta chain was sequenced during a study of T-cell memory formation after mild COVID-19. Study-level findings and limits: Among CD4+ contracting clones, most were CM and EM, and CD8+ ones EMRA.

Losses at the gene ends were 4 bases for V and 8 bases for J; bases not matched to a gene: 10. The CDR3 is 15 residues long. Germline loops: CDR1 SEHNR, CDR2 FQNEAQ (reference sequence). Only a few counts were recorded for this clonotype. What it recognizes is unknown. Amplification by 5'RACE using constant-segment primers produced TCR alpha and TCR beta cDNA libraries that carried sample barcodes and UMIs. TCRdb redid the calling of the 5' RACE reads with MiXCR, one entry per CDR3 protein. The data contain tens of thousands of distinct CDR3 sequences, around 13% of them singletons. The chain carries TRBV7-9 and TRBJ2-4, with 8 positions matching TRBD1. The sequence derives from an adult woman who had mild COVID-19 (a few samples of this study predate the infection). Cell type and time point are not known. The sample taken for sequencing was PBMCs or a T cell subset sorted from them (not recorded which). The CDR3 loop reads CASSSNRGTLDIQYF. The DNA for the CDR3 is TGTGCCAGCAGCTCCAACAGGGGGACATTGGACATTCAGTACTTC.